This entry describes one TCR beta chain. This sample is part of a study of blood T cell repertoires in COVID-19. About the research overall: The origin of the acute and convalescent COVID-19 samples was the United States, Italy and Spain. Sources were T cells, B-cell-depleted T cells, or PBMCs; the material itself was cDNA or gDNA.

Original processing notes: Researchers report that nucleated cell counts were estimated from reference gene primer amplification. Some clones are missing from TCRdb's copy, which holds only in-frame ones; the method was immunoSEQ multiplex PCR. V, J and clone size reflect that table, while D and trimming were determined from the DNA. This table has 60,000 to 80,000 clones, approximately 92% appearing once. The germline V gene has CDR1 SEHNR and CDR2 FQNEAQ (reference sequence). With 2 bases removed from V and 4 bases from J, the gap between germline ends came to 8 bases. The CDR3 is 13 amino acids. This chain connects TRBV7-9 to TRBJ1-1, with no clear D. The sequenced sample was peripheral blood. This sequence originates from a human donor in a cohort sampled during active COVID-19. CDR3 sequence reads: CASSLNRGTEAFF. In nucleotides, the CDR3 is TGTGCCAGCAGCTTAAACCGGGGCACTGAAGCTTTCTTT.